This T cell receptor beta chain was recovered during a study of T cells after yellow fever vaccination. TCRdb recomputed calls from the 5' RACE reads with MiXCR, one row per CDR3 protein. The repertoire consists of approximately 330,000 distinct CDR3 sequences, with 12% occurring once and the leading ten covering approximately 3.3%. This clonotype has just a few counts. This material consisted of CD4+ T cells sorted from PBMCs, taken 15 days after the yellow fever booster vaccination. The sequence derives from a man in his late teens or twenties who received the YFV17D yellow fever vaccine.

CDR3 region: CASSLAGLGPSTDTQYF. Written as DNA, the CDR3 is TGTGCCAGCAGCTTGGCGGGATTGGGCCCATCCACAGATACGCAGTATTTT. This rearrangement joins TRBV7-9 to TRBJ2-3, with D tentatively TRBD2 (6 bases). Germline V lookup: CDR1 SEHNR, CDR2 FQNEAQ (reference sequence). This CDR3 comprises 17 residues. V lost 3 bases to trimming and J lost 2 bases, with 18 bases between them.